These 18 T cell receptor beta chains share one sample of origin, sequenced in a study of beta chain features in type 1 diabetes. cDNA synthesis used the whole RNA isolate, giving expressed TCRB sequences. TCRdb's table, derived via immunoSEQ multiplex PCR, lists solely in-frame clones and lacks some. The data hold 70,000 to 95,000 clones, with about a third observed a single time. Sequencing was carried out using stem cell memory CD4+ T cells from blood. These receptors were taken from a woman younger than 35 in good health.

This rearrangement joins TRBV18 to TRBJ1-1; 8 positions match TRBD1. CDR1 KGHSH and CDR2 LQKENI come from the germline V gene. With V trimmed by 0 bases and J by 1 base, 1 base remained unmatched. The CDR3 extends over 15 amino acids. The CDR3 spells CASSPPGQGNTEAFF. The CDR3 DNA reads as TGTGCCAGCTCACCACCAGGACAGGGGAACACTGAAGCTTTCTTT.

This sequence joins TRBV29-1 and TRBJ2-7; possibly TRBD2 for D (5 bases). The V end lost 4 bases, the J end lost 7 bases, and 17 bases lay between the germline ends. Germline loops: CDR1 SQVTM, CDR2 ANQGSEA. The CDR3 is made up of 13 amino acids. CDR3 coding DNA: TGCAGCGTTGGGACCGGGCAAACGGGGGAGCAGTACTTC. Translation: CSVGTGQTGEQYF.

The rearrangement joins TRBV7-2 to TRBJ1-5; TRBD1 matches 8 bases. There are 14 residues in the CDR3. The germline V gene encodes CDR1 SGHTA and CDR2 FQGNSA. With 5 bases clipped from V and 5 bases from J, the junction kept 5 bases outside the gene matches. CDR3 nucleotides: TGTGCCAGCAGCCCACGACAGGGGTATCAGCCCCAGCATTTT. Its translation is CASSPRQGYQPQHF.

This clone was seen at least ten times. This chain joins TRBV7-2 and TRBJ2-2; possibly TRBD2 for D (5 bases). The CDR3 covers 15 residues. Looked up from germline, CDR1 is SGHTA and CDR2 is FQGNSA. Trimming pared 5 bases from V and 2 bases from J, leaving 12 bases between. The DNA of the CDR3 is TGTGCCAGCAGCCATGACTATCCTAACACCGGGGAGCTGTTTTTT. It is translated as CASSHDYPNTGELFF. The complete variable domain, with remaining parts taken from reference TRBV7-2 and TRBJ2-2, reads GAGVSQSPSNKVTEKGKDVELRCDPISGHTALYWYRQSLGQGLEFLIYFQGNSAPDKSGLPSDRFSAERTGGSVSTLTIQRTQQEDSAVYLCASSHDYPNTGELFFGEGSRLTVL.

The chain employs TRBV5-1 and TRBJ1-1; D not resolved. CDR1 and CDR2 from the germline V gene are SGHRS and YFSETQ. The CDR3 loop spans 14 amino acids. V lost 4 bases, J lost 3 bases, and 13 bases lay in between. Here the CDR3 DNA reads TGCGCCAGCAGCATTGATTGGGAGGACACTGAAGCTTTCTTT. It encodes CASSIDWEDTEAFF.

This sequence joins TRBV10-3 and TRBJ1-1; TRBD1 matches 10 bases. Germline V gene data show CDR1 as ENHRY and CDR2 as SYGVKD. This CDR3 contains 16 residues. The junction had 11 bases not matched to a gene; V was cut back by 6 bases and J by 4 bases. The DNA for the CDR3 is TGTGCCATCAGCCTCGGGACAGGGGATTCGGGCACTGAAGCTTTCTTT. It yields the protein CAISLGTGDSGTEAFF.

The rearrangement joins TRBV7-2 to TRBJ2-1; the D is unclear. Trimming took off 2 bases at V and 2 bases at J, with 7 bases between the two ends. CDR3 length equals 14 residues. Germline assignment: CDR1 SGHTA and CDR2 FQGNSA. The CDR3 spells CASSLPGPYNEQFF. CDR3 DNA: TGTGCCAGCAGCTTACCGGGTCCCTACAATGAGCAGTTCTTC.

This clone was seen a few times. The chain uses TRBV5-4 and TRBJ2-7; no clear D gene. V lost 5 bases and J lost 0, with 9 bases in between. The CDR3 sequence is 13 residues long. In germline, CDR1 is SGHNT, CDR2 YYREEE (reference sequence). The CDR3 sequence: CASSDTSSYEQYF. CDR3 sequence (DNA): TGTGCCAGCAGTGACACAAGCTCCTACGAGCAGTACTTC. Supplemented by reference TRBV5-4 and TRBJ2-7, the full variable domain reads ETGVTQSPTHLIKTRGQQVTLRCSSQSGHNTVSWYQQALGQGPQFIFQYYREEENGRGNFPPRFSGLQFPNYSSELNVNALELDDSALYLCASSDTSSYEQYFGPGTRLTVT.

The V gene is TRBV2, the J gene TRBJ1-2, with D perhaps matching TRBD1 (5 bases). The V gene's germline CDR1 is SNHLY and CDR2 FYNNEI. This CDR3 is built from 13 residues. Trimming removed 3 bases at V and 8 bases at J, with 13 bases between. The CDR3 loop reads CASSDGGGRGYTF. The CDR3 bases are TGTGCCAGCAGTGACGGGGGGGGTCGCGGCTACACCTTC.

The chain couples TRBV5-1 to TRBJ2-2; TRBD1 agrees at 8 bases. With 7 bases clipped from V and 3 bases from J, the junction kept 17 bases outside the gene matches. This CDR3 contains 18 residues. Germline V lookup: CDR1 SGHRS, CDR2 YFSETQ. The CDR3 DNA reads TGCGCCAGCGCCCTCGTACGAGACAGGGGAATTGACACCGGGGAGCTGTTTTTT. Its translation is CASALVRDRGIDTGELFF.

This clone was detected a few times. The V gene is TRBV7-2, the J gene TRBJ2-1; TRBD2 matches 10 bases. V lost 5 bases to trimming and J lost 2 bases; unmatched junction nucleotides: 3. The CDR3 is made up of 15 amino acids. Per the germline V gene, CDR1 is SGHTA and CDR2 is FQGNSA. The CDR3 nucleotides read TGTGCCAGCAGCCCCCTAGCGGGGGCCTACAATGAGCAGTTCTTC. Translated: CASSPLAGAYNEQFF.

This clone was detected once. For the CDR3, the DNA is TGCGCCAGCGGCTGGGGGCCTGTAGGGACGGGCACAGATACGCAGTATTTT. Its protein is CASGWGPVGTGTDTQYF. The chain uses TRBV5-1 and TRBJ2-3; the D gene is possibly TRBD1 (6 bases). In germline, CDR1 is SGHRS, CDR2 YFSETQ. The CDR3 sequence is 17 residues long. Trimming cost V 7 bases and J 1 base, with 22 bases left between them.

The chain couples TRBV7-2 to TRBJ1-1; D unresolved. Looked up from germline, CDR1 is SGHTA and CDR2 is FQGNSA. Trimming removed 0 bases at V and 8 bases at J, with 13 bases between. This CDR3 is built from 14 residues. The CDR3 DNA is TGTGCCAGCAGCTTAGCCGGAGCCCTACGGGAAGCTTTCTTT. It translates to CASSLAGALREAFF. Filled out from reference TRBV7-2 and TRBJ1-1, the complete variable domain reads GAGVSQSPSNKVTEKGKDVELRCDPISGHTALYWYRQSLGQGLEFLIYFQGNSAPDKSGLPSDRFSAERTGGSVSTLTIQRTQQEDSAVYLCASSLAGALREAFFGQGTRLTVV.

The chain couples TRBV4-1 to TRBJ2-2; perhaps D is TRBD1 or TRBD2 (6 bases each). In germline, CDR1 is MGHRA, CDR2 YSYEKL. The CDR3 totals 16 residues. Trimming shortened V by 4 bases and J by 7 bases, and 19 bases separated the two germline ends. The CDR3 DNA follows: TGCGCCAGCAGCCGAGAGGGGGGAGGAGTAAGCGGGGAGCTGTTTTTT. It codes for CASSREGGGVSGELFF.

This clone turned up a few times. The CDR3 nucleotides are TGTGCCAGCAAGCGGGGGGGCATTGAGCAGTTCTTC. Residues: CASKRGGIEQFF. This chain connects TRBV5-6 to TRBJ2-1, with 10 bases lining up with TRBD2. CDR1 and CDR2 (germline): SGHDT, YYEEEE. The CDR3 has 12 residues. Losses at the gene ends were 6 bases for V and 9 bases for J; bases not matched to a gene: 3.

This clone has only a few counts. The genes are TRBV5-1 and TRBJ2-3; D may be TRBD2 (6 bases). Per the germline V gene, CDR1 is SGHRS and CDR2 is YFSETQ. V dropped 2 bases and J dropped 2 bases, with 12 bases sitting between them. This CDR3 is built from 15 residues. CDR3 coding DNA: TGCGCCAGCAGCTTAGCGGGTGCTACCACAGATACGCAGTATTTT. As protein: CASSLAGATTDTQYF.

A few counts support this clone. This chain links TRBV30 with TRBJ1-4; 7 positions agree with TRBD1. Germline V gene lookup returns CDR1 GTSNPN and CDR2 SVGIG (reference sequence). Losses at the gene ends were 8 bases for V and 8 bases for J; bases not matched to a gene: 11. The CDR3 extends over 13 amino acids. The CDR3 protein is CASSQGLKEKLFF. The CDR3, as DNA: TGTGCCAGCTCACAGGGGTTGAAGGAAAAACTGTTTTTT. Together with reference TRBV30 and TRBJ1-4, the CDR3 gives the full variable domain: SQTIHQWPATLVQPVGSPLSLECTVEGTSNPNLYWYRQAAGRGLQLLFYSVGIGQISSEVPQNLSASRPQDRQFILSSKKLLLSDSGFYLCASSQGLKEKLFFGSGTQLSVL.

The V call is TRBV9, the J call TRBJ1-1; no reliable D call. This CDR3 region has 15 residues. The ends were cut back, 3 bases at V and 3 bases at J, with 15 bases in the middle. Germline V gives CDR1 SGDLS, CDR2 YYNGEE. CDR3 amino acids: CASSASAGGYTEAFF. In nucleotides, the CDR3 is TGTGCCAGCAGCGCCTCCGCCGGCGGATACACTGAAGCTTTCTTT.